The T cell receptor (beta chain) described here comes from a study of blood T cell repertoires in COVID-19. Germline CDR1 and CDR2: MNHEY and SMNVEV (reference sequence). The V gene lost 3 bases and the J gene lost 2 bases, with 5 bases spanning the gap. This CDR3 spans 13 amino acids. This clone appeared a single time. Libraries were prepared by immunoSEQ multiplex PCR; TCRdb keeps only in-frame clonotypes and omits some of them. The table records about 73,000 clones, roughly 80% of them present only once. The sequence derives from a woman aged 55 to 70 with acute or convalescent COVID-19. The chain recombines TRBV27 with TRBJ1-5, with D uncertain. What was sequenced was peripheral blood. In nucleotides, the CDR3 is TGTGCCAGCAGTTTGCGGGGCAATCAGCCCCAGCATTTT. Protein sequence: CASSLRGNQPQHF.